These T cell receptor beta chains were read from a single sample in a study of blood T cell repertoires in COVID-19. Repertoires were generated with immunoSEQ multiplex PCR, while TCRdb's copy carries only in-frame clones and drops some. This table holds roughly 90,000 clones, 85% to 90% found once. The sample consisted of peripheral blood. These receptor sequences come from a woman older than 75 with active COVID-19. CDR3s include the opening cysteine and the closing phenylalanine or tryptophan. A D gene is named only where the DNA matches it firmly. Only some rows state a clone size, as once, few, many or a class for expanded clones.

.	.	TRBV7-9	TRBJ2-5	CASSFGGRGETQYF	TGTGCCAGCAGCTTCGGGGGTAGGGGAGAGACCCAGTACTTC
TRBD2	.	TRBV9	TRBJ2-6	CASSPMTSANSGANVLTF	TGTGCCAGCAGCCCGATGACTAGCGCCAACTCTGGGGCCAACGTCCTGACTTTC
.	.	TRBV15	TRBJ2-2	CATSRDGEGEGRAGELFF	TGTGCCACCAGCAGAGATGGGGAGGGGGAGGGCCGGGCCGGGGAGCTGTTTTTT
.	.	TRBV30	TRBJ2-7	CAWSGAQRREYF	TGTGCCTGGAGTGGGGCGCAGCGGAGGGAGTACTTC
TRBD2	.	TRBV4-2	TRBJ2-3	CASSLSPGLAGDDTQYF	TGTGCCAGCAGCCTCTCACCGGGACTAGCGGGAGATGATACGCAGTATTTT
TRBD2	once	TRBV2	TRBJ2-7	CASRAGTSGASYEQYF	TGTGCCAGCAGGGCCGGGACTAGCGGGGCCTCCTACGAGCAGTACTTC
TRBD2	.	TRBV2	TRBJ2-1	CASMRLREGYEQFF	TGTGCCAGCATGCGGTTGCGGGAGGGTTATGAGCAGTTCTTC
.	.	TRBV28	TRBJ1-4	CASSAPGWTNEKLFF	TGTGCCAGCAGTGCCCCGGGGTGGACTAATGAAAAACTGTTTTTT
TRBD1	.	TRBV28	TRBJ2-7	CASSKPGETGVSYEQYF	TGTGCCAGCAGCAAACCAGGGGAGACAGGGGTCTCCTACGAGCAGTACTTC
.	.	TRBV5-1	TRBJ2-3	CASSLSRDTQYF	TGCGCCAGCAGCTTGTCGCGGGATACGCAGTATTTT